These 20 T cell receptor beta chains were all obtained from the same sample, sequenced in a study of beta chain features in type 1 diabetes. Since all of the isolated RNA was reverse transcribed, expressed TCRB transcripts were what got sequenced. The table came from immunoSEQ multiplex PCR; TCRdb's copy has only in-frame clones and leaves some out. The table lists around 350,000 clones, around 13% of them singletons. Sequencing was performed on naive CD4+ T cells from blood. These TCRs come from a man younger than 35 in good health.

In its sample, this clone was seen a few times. DNA of the CDR3: TGTGCCAGCAGTTACGATGGCAGAAACACTGAAGCTTTCTTT. Amino acid sequence: CASSYDGRNTEAFF. V gene TRBV6-5 combines with J gene TRBJ1-1; no clear D. This CDR3 spans 14 amino acids. Per germline, CDR1 MNHEY and CDR2 SVGAGI. V lost 2 bases and J lost 2, with 9 bases in between.

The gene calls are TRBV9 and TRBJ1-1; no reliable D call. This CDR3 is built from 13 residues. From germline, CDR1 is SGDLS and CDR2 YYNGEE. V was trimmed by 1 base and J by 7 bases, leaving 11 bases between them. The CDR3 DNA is TGTGCCAGCAGCGTATCGGGTAGTGGTGAAGCTTTCTTT. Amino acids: CASSVSGSGEAFF.

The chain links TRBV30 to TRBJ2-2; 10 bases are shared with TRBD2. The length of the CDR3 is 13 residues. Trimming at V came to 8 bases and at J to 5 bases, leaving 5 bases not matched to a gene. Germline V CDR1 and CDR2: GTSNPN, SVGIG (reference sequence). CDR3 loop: CARSGGGTGELFF. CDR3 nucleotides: TGTGCCAGAAGCGGGGGGGGGACCGGGGAGCTGTTTTTT.

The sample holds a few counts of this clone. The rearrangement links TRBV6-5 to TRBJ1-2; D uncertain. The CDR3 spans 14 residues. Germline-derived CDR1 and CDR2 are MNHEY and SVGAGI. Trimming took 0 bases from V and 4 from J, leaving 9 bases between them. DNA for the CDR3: TGTGCCAGCAGTTACTCGAGTGGGAGCTATGGCTACACCTTC. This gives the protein CASSYSSGSYGYTF.

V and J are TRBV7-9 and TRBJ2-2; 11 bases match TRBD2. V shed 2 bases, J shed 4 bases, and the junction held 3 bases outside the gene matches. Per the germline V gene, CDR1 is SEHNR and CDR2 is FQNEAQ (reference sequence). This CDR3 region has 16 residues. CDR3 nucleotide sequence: TGTGCCAGCAGCTTAAGTCTAGCGGGAGGCACCGGGGAGCTGTTTTTT. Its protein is CASSLSLAGGTGELFF.

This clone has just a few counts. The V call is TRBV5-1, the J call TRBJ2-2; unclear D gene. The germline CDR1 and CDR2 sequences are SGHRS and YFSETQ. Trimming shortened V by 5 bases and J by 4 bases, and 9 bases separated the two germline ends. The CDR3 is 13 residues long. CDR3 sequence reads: CASSKESTGELFF. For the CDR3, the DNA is TGCGCCAGCAGTAAAGAGAGCACCGGGGAGCTGTTTTTT.

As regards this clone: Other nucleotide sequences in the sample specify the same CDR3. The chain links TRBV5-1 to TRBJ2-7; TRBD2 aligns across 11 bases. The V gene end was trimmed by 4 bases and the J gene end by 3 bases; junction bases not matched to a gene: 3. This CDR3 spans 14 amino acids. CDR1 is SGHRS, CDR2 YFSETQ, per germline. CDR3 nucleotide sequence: TGCGCCAGCAGCCTTACTAGCGGGAGCTACGAGCAGTACTTC. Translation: CASSLTSGSYEQYF.

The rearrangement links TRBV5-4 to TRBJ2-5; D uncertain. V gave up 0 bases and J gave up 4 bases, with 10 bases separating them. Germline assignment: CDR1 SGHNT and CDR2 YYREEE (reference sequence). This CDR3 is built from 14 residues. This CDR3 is CASSLDYLGETQYF. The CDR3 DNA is TGTGCCAGCAGCTTGGACTATCTGGGAGAGACCCAGTACTTC.

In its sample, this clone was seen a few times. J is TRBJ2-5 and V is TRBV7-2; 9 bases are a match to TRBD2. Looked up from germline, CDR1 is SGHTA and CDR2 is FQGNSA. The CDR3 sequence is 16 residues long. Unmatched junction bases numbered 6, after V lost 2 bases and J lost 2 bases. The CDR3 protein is CASSLIPSGAQETQYF. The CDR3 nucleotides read TGTGCCAGCAGCTTAATCCCTAGCGGGGCACAAGAGACCCAGTACTTC.

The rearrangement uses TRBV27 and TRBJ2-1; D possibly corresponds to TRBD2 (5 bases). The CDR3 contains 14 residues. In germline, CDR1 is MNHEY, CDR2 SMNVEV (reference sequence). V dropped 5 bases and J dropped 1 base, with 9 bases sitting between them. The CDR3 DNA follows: TGTGCCAGCAGTGAGCGGCGATCCTACAATGAGCAGTTCTTC. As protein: CASSERRSYNEQFF.

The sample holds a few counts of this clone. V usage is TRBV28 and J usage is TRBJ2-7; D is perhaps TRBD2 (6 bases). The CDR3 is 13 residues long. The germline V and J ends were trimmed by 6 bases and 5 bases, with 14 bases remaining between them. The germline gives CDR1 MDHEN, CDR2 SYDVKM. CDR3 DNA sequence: TGTGCCAGCAGGGATGTGGGGGGACACGAGCAGTACTTC. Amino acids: CASRDVGGHEQYF.

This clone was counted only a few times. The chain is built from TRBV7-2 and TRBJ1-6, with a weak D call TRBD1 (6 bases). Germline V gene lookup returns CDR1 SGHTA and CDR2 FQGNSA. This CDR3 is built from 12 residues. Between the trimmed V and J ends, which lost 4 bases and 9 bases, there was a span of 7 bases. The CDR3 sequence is CASSSQGSPLHF. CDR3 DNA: TGTGCCAGCAGCTCACAGGGTTCACCCCTCCACTTT.

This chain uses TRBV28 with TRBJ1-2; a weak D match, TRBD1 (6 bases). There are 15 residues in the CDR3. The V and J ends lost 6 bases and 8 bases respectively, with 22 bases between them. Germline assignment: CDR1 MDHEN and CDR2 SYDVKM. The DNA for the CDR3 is TGTGCCAGCAGCCGTCCGGGGGCGGGGGCTAAAGGCTACACCTTC. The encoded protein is CASSRPGAGAKGYTF.

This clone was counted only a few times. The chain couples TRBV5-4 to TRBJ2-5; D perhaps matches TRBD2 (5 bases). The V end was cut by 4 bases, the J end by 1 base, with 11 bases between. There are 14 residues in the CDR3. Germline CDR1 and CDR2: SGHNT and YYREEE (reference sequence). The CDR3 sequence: CASSLLGGQETQYF. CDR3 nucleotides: TGTGCCAGCAGCCTCCTTGGAGGCCAAGAGACCCAGTACTTC.

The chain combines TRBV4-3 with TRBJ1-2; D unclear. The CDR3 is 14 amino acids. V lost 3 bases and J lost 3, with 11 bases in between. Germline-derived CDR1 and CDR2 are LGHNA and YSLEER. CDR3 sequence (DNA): TGCGCCAGCAGCCACAGAGGGCGGGACTATGGCTACACCTTC. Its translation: CASSHRGRDYGYTF.

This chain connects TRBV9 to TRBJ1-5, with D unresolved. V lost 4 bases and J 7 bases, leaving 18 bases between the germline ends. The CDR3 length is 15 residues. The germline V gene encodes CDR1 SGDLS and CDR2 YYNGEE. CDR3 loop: CASSPSLEAAQPQHF. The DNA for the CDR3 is TGTGCCAGCAGCCCATCCCTCGAAGCTGCCCAGCCCCAGCATTTT.

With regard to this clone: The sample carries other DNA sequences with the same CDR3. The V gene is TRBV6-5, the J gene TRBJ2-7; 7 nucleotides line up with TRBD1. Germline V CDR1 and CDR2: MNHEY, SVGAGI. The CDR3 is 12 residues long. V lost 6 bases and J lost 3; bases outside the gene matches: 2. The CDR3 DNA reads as TGTGCCAGCAGAAGACAGGGCTACGAGCAGTACTTC. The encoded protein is CASRRQGYEQYF.

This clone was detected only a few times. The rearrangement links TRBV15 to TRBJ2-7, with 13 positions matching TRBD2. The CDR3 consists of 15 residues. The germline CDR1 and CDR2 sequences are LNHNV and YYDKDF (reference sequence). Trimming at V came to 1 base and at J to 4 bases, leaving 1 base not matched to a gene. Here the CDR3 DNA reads TGTGCCACCAGCAGAGGGACTAGCGGGAGTTACGAGCAGTACTTC. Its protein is CATSRGTSGSYEQYF.

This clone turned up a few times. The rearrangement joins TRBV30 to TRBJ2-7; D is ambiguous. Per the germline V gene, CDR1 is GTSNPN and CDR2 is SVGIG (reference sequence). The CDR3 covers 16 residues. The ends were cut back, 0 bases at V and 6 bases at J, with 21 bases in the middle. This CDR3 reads CAWSVVLAASSGEQYF. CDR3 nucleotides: TGTGCCTGGAGTGTAGTATTGGCAGCCTCTTCGGGCGAGCAGTACTTC. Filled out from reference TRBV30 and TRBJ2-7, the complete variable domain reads SQTIHQWPATLVQPVGSPLSLECTVEGTSNPNLYWYRQAAGRGLQLLFYSVGIGQISSEVPQNLSASRPQDRQFILSSKKLLLSDSGFYLCAWSVVLAASSGEQYFGPGTRLTVT.

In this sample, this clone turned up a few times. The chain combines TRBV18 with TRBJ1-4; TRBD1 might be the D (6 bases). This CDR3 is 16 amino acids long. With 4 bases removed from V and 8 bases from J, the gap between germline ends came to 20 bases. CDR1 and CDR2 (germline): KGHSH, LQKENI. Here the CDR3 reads CASSLYRVRGEEKLFF. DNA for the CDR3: TGTGCCAGCTCACTTTACAGGGTCAGAGGAGAGGAAAAACTGTTTTTT.